This T cell receptor (beta chain) was obtained from a study of cytomegalovirus exposure and HLA in healthy donors. 60 Vbeta and 13 Jbeta primers were used in PCR. Libraries were prepared by immunoSEQ multiplex PCR; TCRdb keeps only in-frame clonotypes and omits some of them. This sample yields 130,000 or so clones, of which 75% to 90% are seen a single time; 1.5% to 2% belongs to the top ten. Per the germline V gene, CDR1 is SGDLS and CDR2 is YYNGEE. This CDR3 contains 15 residues. The junction had 5 bases not matched to a gene; V was cut back by 0 bases and J by 3 bases. A remark on this clone: As yet, its antigen is unknown.

Study findings and constraints: Listed as cytomegalovirus-associated were over 150 TCR beta chains.

The chain links TRBV9 to TRBJ1-2; 7 bases are a match to TRBD1. This TCR was recovered from a man aged 35-49 years in good health and CMV-seronegative. Sequencing input: PBMCs. CDR3 protein: CASSVVPDRDYGYTF. In DNA, the CDR3 is TGTGCCAGCAGCGTAGTCCCTGACAGGGACTATGGCTACACCTTC.